The 16 T cell receptor beta chains presented below share a single source sample, sequenced in a study of cytomegalovirus exposure and HLA in healthy donors. Sequenced by immunoSEQ multiplex PCR; TCRdb stores in-frame clones only, minus some. The data contain some 210,000 clones, around 86% of them singletons. Sequenced: PBMCs. The receptor source for this set is a woman aged 18-29 years in good health and CMV-seropositive.

The chain couples TRBV5-1 to TRBJ1-4; D is unresolved. Germline loops: CDR1 SGHRS, CDR2 YFSETQ. This CDR3 spans 16 amino acids. V was shortened by 5 bases and J by 0 bases, with 14 bases between the two germline ends. The CDR3 here is CASRTGSWATNEKLFF. In nucleotides, the CDR3 is TGCGCCAGCAGGACCGGGTCCTGGGCAACTAATGAAAAACTGTTTTTT.

There are a few counts of this clone. The chain links TRBV2 to TRBJ2-7; 10 nucleotides agree with TRBD1. The CDR3 runs to 14 residues. The trim removed 5 bases at V and 4 bases at J, leaving 5 bases unmatched. Per the germline V gene, CDR1 is SNHLY and CDR2 is FYNNEI. CDR3 in amino acids: CASSPPGQGYEQYF. Here the CDR3 DNA reads TGTGCCAGCAGTCCTCCGGGACAGGGGTACGAGCAGTACTTC.

The chain is built from TRBV27 and TRBJ2-3, with 15 bases lining up with TRBD2. The CDR3 runs to 17 residues. V was clipped by 6 bases and J by 4 bases; unmatched bases: 8. Germline V gene sequence: CDR1 MNHEY, CDR2 SMNVEV (reference sequence). This chain's CDR3 is CASRWGLAGGLPDTQYF. The CDR3 region has the DNA TGTGCCAGCAGGTGGGGACTAGCGGGAGGACTACCAGATACGCAGTATTTT.

The V and J genes are TRBV7-3 and TRBJ2-1; 11 bases agree with TRBD2. Germline assignment: CDR1 SGHTA and CDR2 FQGTGA. With V trimmed by 0 bases and J by 7 bases, 5 bases remained unmatched. The CDR3 length is 16 residues. As DNA, the CDR3 is TGTGCCAGCAGCTTAACCCCACTAGCGGGAGTAAATGAGCAGTTCTTC. Translating it yields CASSLTPLAGVNEQFF.

The rearrangement uses TRBV28 and TRBJ2-5; D uncertain. Germline loops: CDR1 MDHEN, CDR2 SYDVKM. V was clipped by 7 bases and J by 2 bases, with 14 bases between them. The CDR3 covers 14 residues. CDR3 region: CASTLVDGQETQYF. CDR3 DNA sequence: TGTGCCAGCACCCTTGTCGACGGGCAAGAGACCCAGTACTTC. The full variable domain, completed using reference TRBV28 and TRBJ2-5, is DVKVTQSSRYLVKRTGEKVFLECVQDMDHENMFWYRQDPGLGLRLIYFSYDVKMKEKGDIPEGYSVSREKKERFSLILESASTNQTSMYLCASTLVDGQETQYFGPGTRLLVL.

This sequence joins TRBV5-1 and TRBJ2-1, with 7 bases matching TRBD2. V was clipped by 1 base and J by 0 bases; unmatched bases: 4. CDR1 and CDR2 (germline): SGHRS, YFSETQ. This CDR3 has 16 amino acids. The CDR3 sequence: CASSLRSGRSYNEQFF. In DNA, the CDR3 is TGCGCCAGCAGCTTGCGTAGCGGGCGCTCCTACAATGAGCAGTTCTTC.

V usage is TRBV28 and J usage is TRBJ2-1, with 8 bases identical to TRBD1. Germline values: CDR1 MDHEN, CDR2 SYDVKM. The CDR3 sequence is 13 residues long. V shed 3 bases, J shed 7 bases, and the junction held 2 bases outside the gene matches. The DNA for the CDR3 is TGTGCCAGCAGTTTCTACAGGGGGAATGAGCAGTTCTTC. Translated: CASSFYRGNEQFF.

This rearrangement joins TRBV28 to TRBJ1-1; 9 bases map to TRBD1. The V and J ends lost 7 bases and 3 bases, in that order; junction bases with no gene match: 6. Germline lookup yields CDR1 MDHEN and CDR2 SYDVKM. The CDR3 runs 14 residues. The CDR3 nucleotides are TGTGCCAGCACGAACAGGGGGCAGGACACTGAAGCTTTCTTT. This encodes CASTNRGQDTEAFF.

V usage is TRBV9 and J usage is TRBJ2-6; D remains ambiguous. The CDR3 is 14 amino acids. V lost 2 bases to trimming and J lost 0 bases, with 3 bases between them. The germline V gene encodes CDR1 SGDLS and CDR2 YYNGEE. Written as DNA, the CDR3 is TGTGCCAGCAGCGTCGGCTCTGGGGCCAACGTCCTGACTTTC. This translates into CASSVGSGANVLTF.

V usage is TRBV9 and J usage is TRBJ2-2, with 10 bases lining up with TRBD1. The CDR3 runs 18 residues. Germline CDR1 reads SGDLS; CDR2 reads YYNGEE. Trimming removed 0 bases from V and 2 bases from J; junction bases left unmatched: 7. The CDR3 here is CASSVALGTGANTGELFF. The CDR3 DNA is TGTGCCAGCAGCGTAGCTCTGGGGACAGGGGCCAACACCGGGGAGCTGTTTTTT. The whole variable domain, remainder taken from reference TRBV9 and TRBJ2-2, is DSGVTQTPKHLITATGQRVTLRCSPRSGDLSVYWYQQSLDQGLQFLIQYYNGEERAKGNILERFSAQQFPDLHSELNLSSLELGDSALYFCASSVALGTGANTGELFFGEGSRLTVL.

The chain links TRBV4-1 to TRBJ2-7; 16 bases agree with TRBD2. The junction had 3 bases not matched to a gene; V was cut back by 0 bases and J by 7 bases. The CDR3 sequence is 16 residues long. Looked up from germline, CDR1 is MGHRA and CDR2 is YSYEKL. CDR3 nucleotide sequence: TGCGCCAGCAGCCAAGAGGGACTAGCGGGAGGGTCTGAGCAGTACTTC. This codes for CASSQEGLAGGSEQYF.

This chain uses TRBV19 with TRBJ2-1; 8 nucleotides align to TRBD2. The length of the CDR3 is 13 residues. The germline V gene has CDR1 LNHDA and CDR2 SQIVND (reference sequence). V trimming: 5 bases; J trimming: 15 bases; junction bases outside the gene matches: 12. The CDR3: CASSVGLGGFPFF. CDR3 sequence (DNA): TGTGCCAGTAGTGTGGGACTAGGAGGTTTCCCGTTCTTC.

The rearrangement links TRBV5-1 to TRBJ1-4; 7 nucleotides align to TRBD1. CDR3 length equals 13 residues. V gave up 7 bases and J gave up 8 bases; unmatched junction bases: 8. Germline loops: CDR1 SGHRS, CDR2 YFSETQ. The CDR3 here is CASRDSSKEKLFF. The CDR3, as DNA: TGCGCCAGCCGGGACAGCAGTAAGGAAAAACTGTTTTTT. The variable domain in full, with the rest retrieved from reference TRBV5-1 and TRBJ1-4, is KAGVTQTPRYLIKTRGQQVTLSCSPISGHRSVSWYQQTPGQGLQFLFEYFSETQRNKGNFPGRFSGRQFSNSRSEMNVSTLELGDSALYLCASRDSSKEKLFFGSGTQLSVL.

The chain carries TRBV9 and TRBJ1-3; 7 positions agree with TRBD1. CDR1 and CDR2 from the germline V gene are SGDLS and YYNGEE. V lost 8 bases, J lost 3 bases, and 5 bases stayed unmatched. The CDR3 covers 13 residues. The CDR3 sequence is CASSTGNGNTIYF. The CDR3, as DNA: TGTGCCAGTTCGACAGGGAATGGAAACACCATATATTTT.

This sequence joins TRBV29-1 and TRBJ2-7; 10 positions match TRBD2. The junction had 7 bases not matched to a gene; V was cut back by 2 bases and J by 3 bases. The CDR3 contains 15 residues. CDR1 SQVTM and CDR2 ANQGSEA come from the germline V gene. In DNA, the CDR3 is TGCAGCGTTGAATGGGCTAGCGGGGGCGGCTACGAGCAGTACTTC. Translation: CSVEWASGGGYEQYF.

The V call is TRBV6-6, the J call TRBJ1-2, with 11 positions matching TRBD1. The germline CDR1 and CDR2 sequences are MNHNY and SVGAGI (reference sequence). The CDR3 totals 15 residues. V shed 2 bases, J shed 4 bases, and the junction held 3 bases outside the gene matches. This CDR3 reads CASSYTGTGGYGYTF. The CDR3 region has the DNA TGTGCCAGCAGTTACACAGGGACAGGGGGCTATGGCTACACCTTC.